This T cell receptor (beta chain) was retrieved from a study of TIL therapy for anti-PD-1-resistant metastatic lung cancer. Notes on the study in general: Many TIL product clones were absent from baseline tumor, suggesting clonal contraction. Compared with baseline intratumoral T cells, expanded TIL cultures were more clonal and less diverse (roughly 6.5% vs 31%).

Time point: pre-treatment sample, taken before nivolumab and TIL therapy. Tumor tissue came from excised metastases, mostly pleural nodules or supraclavicular lymph nodes. Adults with stage 4 NSCLC were enrolled in a phase I trial. The immunoSEQ assay was v3. The protocol was immunoSEQ multiplex PCR, while the TCRdb copy is restricted to in-frame clones and leaves out a portion. The sample lists 95,000 or so clones; less than 70% were seen once. With regard to this clone: The antigen is unknown.

The CDR3 sequence is 17 residues long. Unmatched junction bases numbered 14, after V lost 4 bases and J lost 6 bases. Germline lookup yields CDR1 SGHRS and CDR2 YFSETQ. This TCR came from a person aged 25 to 80 with non-small cell lung cancer. V usage is TRBV5-1 and J usage is TRBJ2-2; 8 nucleotides align to TRBD2. The sample was tumor tissue, taken at baseline. The CDR3 region is CASSPNSGTSAPGELFF. CDR3 bases: TGCGCCAGCAGCCCGAACTCCGGGACTAGTGCTCCCGGGGAGCTGTTTTTT.